This entry lists 16 T cell receptor beta chains sequenced from one sample in a study of identical twins. TCRdb recomputed calls from the 5' RACE reads with MiXCR, one row per CDR3 protein. The table has roughly 500,000 distinct CDR3 sequences, 22% seen once. These data are also associated with another study on T cells expressing NK-cell markers.

The source material was CD4+ T cells sorted from blood. Receptor source: a young woman in good health.

There are a few counts of this clonotype. The V call is TRBV11-1, the J call TRBJ1-5, with 11 bases matching TRBD1. This CDR3 region has 18 residues. CDR1 and CDR2 from the germline V gene are SGHAT and FQDESV (reference sequence). Losses at the gene ends were 5 bases for V and 2 bases for J; bases not matched to a gene: 11. The CDR3 sequence: CASSPSGTGGSGNQPQHF. DNA for the CDR3: TGTGCCAGCAGCCCATCCGGGACAGGGGGTAGCGGCAATCAGCCCCAGCATTTT.

The chain combines TRBV6-5 with TRBJ2-1; 10 nucleotides line up with TRBD2. The CDR3 loop spans 17 amino acids. V gave up 2 bases and J gave up 3 bases; unmatched junction bases: 7. Germline V lookup: CDR1 MNHEY, CDR2 SVGAGI. This CDR3 is CASSYRSGGRIYNEQFF. In nucleotides, the CDR3 is TGTGCCAGCAGTTACCGTAGCGGGGGGAGGATCTACAATGAGCAGTTCTTC.

The chain has TRBV29-1 and TRBJ2-3, with D possibly matching TRBD2 (6 bases). Germline V gene sequence: CDR1 SQVTM, CDR2 ANQGSEA. This CDR3 spans 13 amino acids. V was clipped by 0 bases and J by 6 bases, with 10 bases between them. The CDR3 coding sequence is TGCAGCGTTGAAGATCTTGGAGGGGATACGCAGTATTTT. It specifies CSVEDLGGDTQYF.

This clonotype was observed a few times. At one boundary the junction diverges from the germline segment, which might be a read error. The V gene is TRBV12-3 or TRBV12-4, the J gene TRBJ2-7; perhaps D is TRBD1 or TRBD2 (6 bases each). The CDR3 contains 17 residues. The chain's CDR3 is CASSVAAGQRSSYEQYF. The DNA for the CDR3 is TGTGCCAGCAGTGTAGCCGCGGGACAAAGGAGCTCCTACGAGCAGTACTTC.

The chain has TRBV24-1 and TRBJ2-1; TRBD1 agrees at 10 bases. The trim removed 3 bases at V and 7 bases at J, leaving 5 bases unmatched. There are 15 residues in the CDR3. The germline V gene has CDR1 KGHDR and CDR2 SFDVKD. The CDR3 nucleotides are TGTGCCACCAGTGATGTGGGGGACAGGGGAAATGAGCAGTTCTTC. It specifies CATSDVGDRGNEQFF.

The chain couples TRBV27 to TRBJ2-2; D is unresolved. Between the trimmed V and J ends, which lost 6 bases and 7 bases, there was a span of 9 bases. CDR1 MNHEY and CDR2 SMNVEV come from the germline V gene (reference sequence). The length of the CDR3 is 12 residues. The CDR3 bases are TGTGCCAGCAGGACCATTTACGGGGAGCTGTTTTTT. It encodes CASRTIYGELFF.

This clonotype was seen more than once but under ten times. The chain couples TRBV25-1 to TRBJ1-1; 7 nucleotides align to TRBD1. There are 15 residues in the CDR3. Germline loops: CDR1 MGHDK, CDR2 SYGVNS. With 5 bases clipped from V and 2 bases from J, the junction kept 8 bases outside the gene matches. CDR3 DNA sequence: TGTGCCAGCAGTAACGACAGGGAAGAAAACACTGAAGCTTTCTTT. This translates into CASSNDREENTEAFF. Combining the CDR3 with reference TRBV25-1 and TRBJ1-1 gives the whole variable domain EADIYQTPRYLVIGTGKKITLECSQTMGHDKMYWYQQDPGMELHLIHYSYGVNSTEKGDLSSESTVSRIRTEHFPLTLESARPSHTSQYLCASSNDREENTEAFFGQGTRLTVV.

This clonotype was recorded a few times. The V gene is TRBV7-3, the J gene TRBJ2-1; a possible D gene is TRBD2 (5 bases). The V gene's germline CDR1 is SGHTA and CDR2 FQGTGA. The CDR3 extends over 16 amino acids. Trimming shortened V by 0 bases and J by 1 base, and 10 bases separated the two germline ends. CDR3 region: CASSLTGSLSYNEQFF. CDR3 nucleotide sequence: TGTGCCAGCAGCTTAACAGGGAGTCTGTCCTACAATGAGCAGTTCTTC.

This clonotype was observed at least ten times. The rearrangement uses TRBV6-6 and TRBJ2-7; D gene ambiguous. Looked up from germline, CDR1 is MNHNY and CDR2 is SVGAGI (reference sequence). The CDR3 length is 11 residues. With 6 bases removed from V and 5 bases from J, the gap between germline ends came to 8 bases. The CDR3 DNA sequence: TGTGCCAGCAGGACCATAAACGAGCAGTACTTC. This translates into CASRTINEQYF.

This clonotype has a handful of counts. The chain has TRBV6-2 or TRBV6-3 and TRBJ2-5, with 12 bases aligning to TRBD2. In germline, CDR1 is MNHEY, CDR2 SVGEGT. J lost 0 bases, V lost 6 bases, and 8 bases had no gene match. The CDR3 is 17 amino acids. The CDR3: CASSRGTSGPYQETQYF. CDR3 DNA: TGTGCCAGCAGCCGCGGGACTAGCGGGCCGTACCAAGAGACCCAGTACTTC.

A few counts support this clonotype. The chain links TRBV3-1 to TRBJ1-1; a possible D gene is TRBD1 (5 bases). The CDR3 totals 14 residues. V was shortened by 4 bases and J by 1 base, with 10 bases between the two germline ends. Germline assignment: CDR1 LGHDT and CDR2 YNNKEL (reference sequence). The CDR3 DNA reads as TGTGCCAGCAGCCGGGGGAATCCGAACACTGAAGCTTTCTTT. This gives the protein CASSRGNPNTEAFF.

This chain uses TRBV6-5 with TRBJ2-1; D unresolved. Germline CDR1 reads MNHEY; CDR2 reads SVGAGI. The CDR3 has 11 amino acids. Trimming shortened V by 6 bases and J by 10 bases, and 10 bases separated the two germline ends. CDR3 in DNA: TGTGCCAGCAGGGGCTACGGGGAGCAGTTCTTC. Its translation is CASRGYGEQFF.

Many counts were recorded for this clonotype. The CDR3 region has the DNA TGCGCCAGCAGCTTCATGGGGCCCGGGGAGCAGTTCTTC. Translated, it gives CASSFMGPGEQFF. The genes are TRBV5-1 and TRBJ2-1; D possibly corresponds to TRBD1 (5 bases). Germline V gene sequence: CDR1 SGHRS, CDR2 YFSETQ. V shed 2 bases and J shed 10 bases, with 13 bases lying between them. The CDR3 extends over 13 amino acids.

CDR3 nucleotides: TGTGCCAGCAGTTTTCAGGACTTGCCTTACAATGAGCAGTTCTTC. Translating it yields CASSFQDLPYNEQFF. V and J are TRBV12-3 or TRBV12-4 and TRBJ2-1; possible D gene TRBD2, 5 bases. V lost 3 bases to trimming and J lost 4 bases, with 13 bases between them. This CDR3 region has 15 residues.

This clonotype was recorded a few times. J is TRBJ2-1 and V is TRBV5-1; D not resolved. The CDR3 is made up of 16 amino acids. Germline CDR1 and CDR2: SGHRS and YFSETQ. Trimming stripped 4 bases from V and 0 bases from J, with 14 bases between. The CDR3 here is CASSRDQAVSYNEQFF. DNA for the CDR3: TGCGCCAGCAGCCGCGACCAGGCGGTCTCCTACAATGAGCAGTTCTTC.

This clonotype came up many times. The V and J genes are TRBV20-1 and TRBJ2-4, with a possible D match to TRBD1 (5 bases). Trimming stripped 5 bases from V and 0 bases from J, with 14 bases between. The CDR3 has 15 amino acids. Per germline, CDR1 DFQATT and CDR2 SNEGSKA (reference sequence). The CDR3 reads CSAPAIRVAKNIQYF. The CDR3 region has the DNA TGCAGTGCTCCGGCAATCAGGGTAGCCAAAAACATTCAGTACTTC.